This T cell receptor (beta chain) was found in a study of blood T cells in healthy people across ages. Turning to this clonotype: Its specificity is not known.

Next came a second PCR, run for about 7 to 12 cycles, which used a sample-barcoded 5' primer along with a J-beta primer mix. Each single sample gave us at least 2.5 million CDR3-containing paired-end reads. TCRdb re-derived calls from the 5' RACE reads in MiXCR, one entry per CDR3 protein. Among 800,000 to 950,000 distinct CDR3 sequences, 35% to 40% were seen once, and the ten largest hold approximately 13%. Study-level findings and limits: Across the age range, TCR beta diversity per million T cells fell in a roughly linear way.

The sequenced sample was blood. This sequence was found in a man between 18 and 35 years old in good health.

CDR3 sequence: CASSLDGGVNSPLHF. Written as DNA, the CDR3 is TGTGCCAGCAGCTTAGACGGGGGAGTGAATTCACCCCTCCACTTT. The chain recombines TRBV7-8 with TRBJ1-6; tentatively, D is TRBD1 (5 bases). Germline loops: CDR1 SGHVS, CDR2 FQNEAQ. Trimming took off 1 base at V and 7 bases at J, with 11 bases between the two ends. This CDR3 contains 15 residues.